This T cell receptor (beta chain) was documented in a study of cytomegalovirus exposure and HLA in healthy donors. Study at large: Drawn from HLA-typed donors, about 85 million unique TCRs were held in an early data release. Study outcomes and limitations: A later analysis found TCR association rates differed by HLA locus, highest for DRB1 and lowest for HLA-C. TCR beta chains numbering roughly 150 were designated cytomegalovirus-associated. Across donors, sequencing depth was assumed by presence/absence analyses to be roughly uniform.

Points on this clone: Its target is unknown.

Germline V CDR1 and CDR2: SGHTA, FQGTGA. V was clipped by 5 bases and J by 4 bases; unmatched bases: 4. This CDR3 contains 14 residues. In the PCR, 60 Vbeta and 13 Jbeta primers were used. The repertoire was sequenced with immunoSEQ multiplex PCR; TCRdb's copy has only in-frame clones and lacks some. This sample has approximately 210,000 clones, with roughly 73% found just once. The chain recombines TRBV7-3 with TRBJ2-7; the match to TRBD2 covers 11 bases. This receptor was taken from a woman in her 30s in good health and CMV-seropositive. Material for sequencing was PBMCs. This CDR3 is CASSIAGGPYEQYF. For the CDR3, the DNA is TGTGCCAGCAGCATAGCGGGGGGGCCGTACGAGCAGTACTTC.